This T cell receptor (beta chain) is from a study of patients and donors after allogeneic stem cell transplantation. The CDR3 sequence is 15 residues long. J lost 2 bases, V lost 3 bases, and 5 bases had no gene match. TCRdb ran MiXCR on the RT-PCR reads and lists one entry per CDR3 protein. This table holds some 150,000 distinct CDR3 sequences, approximately 35% found once. The source material was blood, either unsorted or a sorted T cell fraction (not recorded which). This clonotype originated in a human donor who was either an allogeneic HSCT recipient or a stem cell or donor lymphocyte infusion donor (not recorded which). It is not recorded whose cells these are; they may come from a transplant donor. This chain joins TRBV12-3 or TRBV12-4 and TRBJ2-5; 8 bases match TRBD1. The CDR3 bases are TGTGCCAGCAGTTTTCCCGGGACAGGTCAAGAGACCCAGTACTTC. Translated: CASSFPGTGQETQYF.